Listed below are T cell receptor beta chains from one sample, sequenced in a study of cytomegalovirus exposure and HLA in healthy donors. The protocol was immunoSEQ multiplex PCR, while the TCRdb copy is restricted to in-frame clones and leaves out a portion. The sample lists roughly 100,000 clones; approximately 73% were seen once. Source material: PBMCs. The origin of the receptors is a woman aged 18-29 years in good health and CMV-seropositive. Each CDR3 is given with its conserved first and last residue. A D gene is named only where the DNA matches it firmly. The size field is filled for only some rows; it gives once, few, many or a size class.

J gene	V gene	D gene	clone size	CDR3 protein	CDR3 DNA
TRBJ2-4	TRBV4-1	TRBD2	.	CASSPLETSGAKNIQYF	TGCGCCAGCAGCCCCCTGGAGACTAGCGGCGCCAAAAACATTCAGTACTTC
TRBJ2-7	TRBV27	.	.	CASMGGNSNEQYF	TGTGCCTCCATGGGGGGAAACTCAAACGAGCAGTACTTC
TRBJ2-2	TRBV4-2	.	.	CASSQVALGAGAFDTGELFF	TGTGCCAGCAGCCAAGTGGCCTTGGGCGCGGGGGCGTTCGACACCGGGGAGCTGTTTTTT
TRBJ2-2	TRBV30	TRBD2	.	CAWSWRESDTGELFF	TGTGCCTGGAGTTGGCGGGAGTCGGACACCGGGGAGCTGTTTTTT
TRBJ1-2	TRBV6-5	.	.	CASSYSKQSYGYTF	TGTGCCAGCAGTTACTCGAAACAGTCGTATGGCTACACCTTC
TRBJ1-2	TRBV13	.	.	CASSLGRGSVYTF	TGTGCCAGCAGCTTAGGACGGGGTTCGGTCTACACCTTC
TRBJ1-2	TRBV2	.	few	CASSDRNRSVYGYTF	TGTGCCAGCAGTGATAGGAACAGGTCCGTCTATGGCTACACCTTC
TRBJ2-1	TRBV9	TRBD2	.	CASSVGGLAGTRGREQFF	TGTGCCAGCAGCGTAGGGGGACTAGCGGGAACGAGAGGTCGTGAGCAGTTCTTC
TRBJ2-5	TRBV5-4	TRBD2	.	CASTLKGVAGPSGQYF	TGTGCCAGCACCCTCAAAGGGGTAGCGGGGCCCTCGGGCCAGTACTTC
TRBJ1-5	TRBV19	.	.	CASSIVGERGNQPQHF	TGTGCCAGTAGTATTGTTGGTGAGCGGGGCAATCAGCCCCAGCATTTT
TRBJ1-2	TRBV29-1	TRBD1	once	CSVEDRGRPGGSNYGYTF	TGCAGCGTTGAAGATCGGGGGCGGCCAGGGGGTTCCAACTATGGCTACACCTTC
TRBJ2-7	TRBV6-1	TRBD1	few	CASNAGQGASEQYF	TGTGCCAGCAATGCTGGACAGGGGGCTTCCGAGCAGTACTTC
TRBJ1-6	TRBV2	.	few	CASREGYSPLHF	TGTGCCAGCAGGGAGGGTTATTCACCCCTCCACTTT
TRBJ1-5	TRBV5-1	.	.	CASSLDSYQPQHF	TGCGCCAGCAGCTTGGATAGCTATCAGCCCCAGCATTTT
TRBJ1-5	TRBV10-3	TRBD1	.	CAISFDRGEQPQHF	TGTGCCATCAGTTTTGACAGGGGTGAACAGCCCCAGCATTTT
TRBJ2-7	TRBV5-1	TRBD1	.	CASSLDTGGYEQYF	TGCGCCAGCAGCTTGGACACAGGGGGCTACGAGCAGTACTTC
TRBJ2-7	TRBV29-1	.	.	CSALSLSGSYEQYF	TGCAGCGCCTTGAGTTTGTCAGGCTCCTACGAGCAGTACTTC
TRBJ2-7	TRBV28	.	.	CASSLSDSPYEQYF	TGTGCCAGCAGCTTGTCTGACAGTCCCTACGAGCAGTACTTC
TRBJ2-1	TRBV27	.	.	CASSPSEGVSYNEQFF	TGTGCCAGCAGTCCCTCGGAGGGAGTCTCCTACAATGAGCAGTTCTTC
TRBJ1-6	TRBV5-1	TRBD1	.	CASSTGQAVSPLHF	TGCGCCAGCAGTACGGGACAGGCTGTTTCACCCCTCCACTTT
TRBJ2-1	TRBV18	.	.	CASSPERVAEQFF	TGTGCCAGCTCACCGGAGCGGGTCGCTGAGCAGTTCTTC
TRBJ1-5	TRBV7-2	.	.	CASSLEPRYHQPQHF	TGTGCCAGCAGCTTAGAACCCAGGTATCATCAGCCCCAGCATTTT
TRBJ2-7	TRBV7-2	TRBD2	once	CASSVIAGGAYEQYF	TGTGCCAGCAGCGTGATAGCGGGAGGGGCCTACGAGCAGTACTTC
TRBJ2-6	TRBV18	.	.	CASSPSPLGALSAGANVLTF	TGTGCCAGCTCACCATCTCCCCTGGGGGCGTTAAGTGCTGGGGCCAACGTCCTGACTTTC
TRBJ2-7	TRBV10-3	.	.	CAISEARYHEQYF	TGTGCCATCAGTGAGGCCAGGTACCACGAGCAGTACTTC
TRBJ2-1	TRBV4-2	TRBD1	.	CASSQDSRTGSFNEQFF	TGTGCCAGCAGCCAAGATTCCCGGACAGGGTCTTTCAATGAGCAGTTCTTC
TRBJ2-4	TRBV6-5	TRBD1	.	CASSYSGQHKNIQYF	TGTGCCAGCAGTTACTCGGGACAGCACAAAAACATTCAGTACTTC
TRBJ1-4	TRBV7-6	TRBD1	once	CASSLAWQGAFATNEKLFF	TGTGCCAGCAGCTTAGCGTGGCAGGGGGCTTTTGCAACTAATGAAAAACTGTTTTTT
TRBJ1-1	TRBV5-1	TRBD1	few	CASSSGQLNTEAFF	TGCGCCAGCAGCTCGGGACAGCTGAACACTGAAGCTTTCTTT
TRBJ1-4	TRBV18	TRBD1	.	CASSPSRPGTAPPANEKLFF	TGTGCCAGCTCCCCCAGTCGACCCGGGACAGCACCCCCGGCTAATGAAAAACTGTTTTTT